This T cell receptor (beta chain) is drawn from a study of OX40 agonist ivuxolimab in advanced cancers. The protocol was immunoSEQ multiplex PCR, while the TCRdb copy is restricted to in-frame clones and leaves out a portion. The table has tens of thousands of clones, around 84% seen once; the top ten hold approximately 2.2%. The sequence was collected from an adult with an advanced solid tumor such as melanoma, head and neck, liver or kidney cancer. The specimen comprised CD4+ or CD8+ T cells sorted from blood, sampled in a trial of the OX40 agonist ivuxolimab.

The CDR3, as DNA: TGTGCCAGTAGTTACAGGGGAAACACCATATATTTT. This gives the protein CASSYRGNTIYF. This chain links TRBV19 with TRBJ1-3, with D possibly matching TRBD1 (5 bases). V shed 5 bases and J shed 4 bases, with 6 bases lying between them. The CDR3 length is 12 residues. CDR1 is LNHDA, CDR2 SQIVND, per germline (reference sequence).